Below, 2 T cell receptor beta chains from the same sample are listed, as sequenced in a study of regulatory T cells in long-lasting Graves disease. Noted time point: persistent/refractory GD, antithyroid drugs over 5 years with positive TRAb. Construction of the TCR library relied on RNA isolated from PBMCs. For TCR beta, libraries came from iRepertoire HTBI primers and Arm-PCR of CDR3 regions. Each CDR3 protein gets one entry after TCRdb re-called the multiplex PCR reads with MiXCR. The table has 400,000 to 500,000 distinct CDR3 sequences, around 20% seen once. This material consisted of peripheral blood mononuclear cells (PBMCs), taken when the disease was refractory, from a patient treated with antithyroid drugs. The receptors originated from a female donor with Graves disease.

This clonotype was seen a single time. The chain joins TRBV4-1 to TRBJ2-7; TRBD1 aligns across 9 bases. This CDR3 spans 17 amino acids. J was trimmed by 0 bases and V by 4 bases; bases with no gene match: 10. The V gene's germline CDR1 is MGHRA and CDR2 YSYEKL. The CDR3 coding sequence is TGCGCCAGCAGCCGGCAGTTTGGGACAGGGAGCTCCTACGAGCAGTACTTC. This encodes CASSRQFGTGSSYEQYF.

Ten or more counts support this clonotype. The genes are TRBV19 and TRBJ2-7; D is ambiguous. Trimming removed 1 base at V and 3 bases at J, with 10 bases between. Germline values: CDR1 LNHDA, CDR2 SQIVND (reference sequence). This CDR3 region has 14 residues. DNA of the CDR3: TGTGCCAGTAGTATAGCGTCGATCGGCTACGAGCAGTACTTC. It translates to CASSIASIGYEQYF.